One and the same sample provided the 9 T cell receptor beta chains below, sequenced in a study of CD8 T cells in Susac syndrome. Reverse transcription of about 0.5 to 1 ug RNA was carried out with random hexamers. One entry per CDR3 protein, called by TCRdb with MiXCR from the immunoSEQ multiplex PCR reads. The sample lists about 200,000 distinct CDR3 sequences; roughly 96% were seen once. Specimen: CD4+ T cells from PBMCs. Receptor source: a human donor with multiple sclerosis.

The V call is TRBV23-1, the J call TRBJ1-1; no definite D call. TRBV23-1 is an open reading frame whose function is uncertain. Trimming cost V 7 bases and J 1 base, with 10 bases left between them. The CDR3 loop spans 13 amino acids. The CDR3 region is CASTGLRNTEAFF. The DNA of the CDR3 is TGCGCCAGCACCGGTCTACGGAACACTGAAGCTTTCTTT.

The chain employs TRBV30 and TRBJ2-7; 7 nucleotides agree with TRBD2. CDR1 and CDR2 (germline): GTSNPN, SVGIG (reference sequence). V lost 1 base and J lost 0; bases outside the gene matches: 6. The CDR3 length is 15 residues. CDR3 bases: TGTGCCTGGAGTGGGGGGGAGGGAAGCTCCTACGAGCAGTACTTC. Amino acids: CAWSGGEGSSYEQYF.

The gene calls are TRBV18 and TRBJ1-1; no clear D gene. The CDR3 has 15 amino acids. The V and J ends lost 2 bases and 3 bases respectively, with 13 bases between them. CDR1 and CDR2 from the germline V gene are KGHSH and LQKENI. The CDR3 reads CASSPRLIPDTEAFF. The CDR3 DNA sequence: TGTGCCAGCTCACCAAGACTAATTCCAGACACTGAAGCTTTCTTT.

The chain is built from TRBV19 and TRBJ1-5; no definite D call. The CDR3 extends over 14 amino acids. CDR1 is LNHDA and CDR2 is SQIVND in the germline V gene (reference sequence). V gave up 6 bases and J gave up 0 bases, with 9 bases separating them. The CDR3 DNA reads TGTGCCAGTAGACTCAGACATAGCAATCAGCCCCAGCATTTT. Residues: CASRLRHSNQPQHF.

The CDR3 coding sequence is TGTGCCAGCAGCATAACTGTGGGCTCTGGAAACACCATATATTTT. Protein: CASSITVGSGNTIYF. The chain links TRBV9 to TRBJ1-3; D remains unclear. V lost 4 bases, J lost 0 bases, and 11 bases lay in between. The CDR3 is 15 residues long. CDR1 and CDR2 (germline): SGDLS, YYNGEE.

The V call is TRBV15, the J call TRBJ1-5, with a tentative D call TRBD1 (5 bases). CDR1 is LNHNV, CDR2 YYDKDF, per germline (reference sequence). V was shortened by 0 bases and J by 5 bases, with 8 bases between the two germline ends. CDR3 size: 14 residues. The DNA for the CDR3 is TGTGCCACCAGCAGAGATCAGACAGATCAGCCCCAGCATTTT. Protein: CATSRDQTDQPQHF.

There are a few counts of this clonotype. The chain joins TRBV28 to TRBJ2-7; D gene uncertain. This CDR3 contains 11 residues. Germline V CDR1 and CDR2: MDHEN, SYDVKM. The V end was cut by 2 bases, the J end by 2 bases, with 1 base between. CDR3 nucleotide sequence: TGTGCCAGCAGTTTAGCCTACGAGCAGTACTTC. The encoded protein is CASSLAYEQYF.

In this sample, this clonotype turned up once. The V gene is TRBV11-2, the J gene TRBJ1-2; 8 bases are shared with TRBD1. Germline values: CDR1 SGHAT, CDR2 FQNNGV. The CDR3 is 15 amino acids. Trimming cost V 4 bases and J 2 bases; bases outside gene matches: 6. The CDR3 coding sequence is TGTGCCAGCAGCTCCCTCAGGGGGCGAAACTATGGCTACACCTTC. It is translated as CASSSLRGRNYGYTF. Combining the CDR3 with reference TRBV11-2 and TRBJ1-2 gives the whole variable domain EAGVAQSPRYKIIEKRQSVAFWCNPISGHATLYWYQQILGQGPKLLIQFQNNGVVDDSQLPKDRFSAERLKGVDSTLKIQPAKLEDSAVYLCASSSLRGRNYGYTFGSGTRLTVV.

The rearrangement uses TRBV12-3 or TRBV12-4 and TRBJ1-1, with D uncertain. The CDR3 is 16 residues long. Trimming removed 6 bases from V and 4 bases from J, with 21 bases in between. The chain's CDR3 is CASSKPPTHPSTEAFF. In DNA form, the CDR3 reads TGTGCCAGCAGCAAACCCCCAACACACCCGAGCACTGAAGCTTTCTTT.